Following are 2 T cell receptor beta chains from one sample sequenced in a study of PD-1 blockade in mismatch repair-deficient tumors (TCRdb year 2017). Receptors were amplified or captured by the immunoSEQ multiplex PCR assay. This is the immuneACCESS table as TCRdb keeps it, with only in-frame sequences that have V and J called. A part of the clones is gone; compared with another copy, unresolved V genes explain less than half, and the rest is unexplained. In all, the sample holds roughly 14,000 clones, and about 85% of those were seen once. The top ten clones comprise 4.6% of the sample. Taken with the paper, the label for time point translates to: 10-day in vitro stimulation with candidate neoantigen peptide 6. These receptors' antigens are unknown. Sequenced material: cells cultured in vitro, taken from a patient treated with pembrolizumab. The source is an adult with mismatch repair-deficient cancer.

Only a few counts were recorded for this clone. The rearrangement uses TRBV6-4 and TRBJ2-1; TRBD1 matches 11 bases. CDR1 MRHNA and CDR2 SNTAGT come from the germline V gene. The CDR3 totals 15 residues. V was pared by 4 bases and J by 5 bases, with 4 bases of the junction left unmatched. The CDR3 region is CASSAGTGGDNEQFF. For the CDR3, the DNA is TGTGCCAGCAGTGCCGGGACAGGGGGGGACAATGAGCAGTTCTTC.

This chain uses TRBV5-1 with TRBJ1-2, with D unclear. Trimming removed 4 bases at V and 2 bases at J, with 6 bases between. Per the germline V gene, CDR1 is SGHRS and CDR2 is YFSETQ. This CDR3 comprises 12 residues. The CDR3, as DNA: TGCGCCAGCAGCGTGGACAACTATGGCTACACCTTC. It yields the protein CASSVDNYGYTF.